The clone carrying this TCR beta chain was counted between two and nine times. Its specificity is not known. CDR3 length: 17 residues. Between the trimmed V and J ends, which lost 0 bases and 7 bases, there was a span of 19 bases. CDR1 is KGHSY, CDR2 FQNENV, per germline. These data belong to a study of blood T cells in healthy people across ages. Study context: About one barcoded beta molecule per two T cells was the capture yield of template switching.

Study-wide results and caveats: More naive CD4+ cells and higher diversity marked long-lived donors relative to aged donors.

The authors ran a second PCR of roughly 7 to 11 cycles using a sample-barcoded 5' primer and a J-beta primer mix. Each CDR3 protein gets one entry after TCRdb re-called the 5' RACE reads with MiXCR. The sample records 1.5 million to 2 million distinct CDR3 sequences, approximately 50% being singletons. This TCR was recovered from a woman in her thirties or forties in good health. The chain joins TRBV16 to TRBJ2-1; possible D gene TRBD1, 6 bases. The sequenced sample consisted of blood. The CDR3 nucleotides are TGTGCCAGCAGCCAATCGTTACAGGGAAATAAATTGAATGAGCAGTTCTTC. This gives the protein CASSQSLQGNKLNEQFF.